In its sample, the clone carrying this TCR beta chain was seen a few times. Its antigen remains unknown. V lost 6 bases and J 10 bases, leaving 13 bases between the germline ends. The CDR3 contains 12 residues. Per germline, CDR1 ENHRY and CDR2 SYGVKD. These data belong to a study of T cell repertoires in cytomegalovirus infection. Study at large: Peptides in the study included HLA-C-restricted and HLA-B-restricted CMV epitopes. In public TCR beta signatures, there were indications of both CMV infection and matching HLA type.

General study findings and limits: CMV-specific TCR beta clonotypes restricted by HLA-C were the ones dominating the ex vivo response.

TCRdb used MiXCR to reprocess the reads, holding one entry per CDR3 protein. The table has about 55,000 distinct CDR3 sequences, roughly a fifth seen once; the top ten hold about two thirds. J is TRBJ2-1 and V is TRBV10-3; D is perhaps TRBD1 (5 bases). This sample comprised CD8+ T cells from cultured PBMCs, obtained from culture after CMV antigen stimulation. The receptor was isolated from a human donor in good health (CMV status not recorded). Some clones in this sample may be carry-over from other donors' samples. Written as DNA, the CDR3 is TGTGCCATCAGCTCGGACACCCCCGAGCAGTTCTTC. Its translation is CAISSDTPEQFF.